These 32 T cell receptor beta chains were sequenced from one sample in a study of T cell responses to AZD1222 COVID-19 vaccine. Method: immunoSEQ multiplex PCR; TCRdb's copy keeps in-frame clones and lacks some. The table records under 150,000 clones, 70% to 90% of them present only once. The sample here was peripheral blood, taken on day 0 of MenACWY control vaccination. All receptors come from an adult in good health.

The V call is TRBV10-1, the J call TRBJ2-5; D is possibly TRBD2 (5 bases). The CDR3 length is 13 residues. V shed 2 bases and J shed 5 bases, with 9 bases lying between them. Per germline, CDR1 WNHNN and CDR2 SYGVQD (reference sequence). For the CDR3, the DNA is TGCGCCAGCAGTGAGGCGGGTCTGGAGACCCAGTACTTC. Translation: CASSEAGLETQYF.

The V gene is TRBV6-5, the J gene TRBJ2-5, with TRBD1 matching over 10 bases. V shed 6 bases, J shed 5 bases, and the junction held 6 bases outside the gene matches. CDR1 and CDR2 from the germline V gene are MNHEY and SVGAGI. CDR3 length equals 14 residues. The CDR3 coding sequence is TGTGCCAGCAGCCGGGACAGGGGTGGCGAGACCCAGTACTTC. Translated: CASSRDRGGETQYF.

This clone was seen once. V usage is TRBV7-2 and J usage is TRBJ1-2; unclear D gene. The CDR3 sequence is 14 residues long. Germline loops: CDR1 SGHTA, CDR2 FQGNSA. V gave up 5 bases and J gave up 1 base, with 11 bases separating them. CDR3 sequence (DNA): TGTGCCAGCAGCCCGAACCAATTTAACTATGGCTACACCTTC. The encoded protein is CASSPNQFNYGYTF.

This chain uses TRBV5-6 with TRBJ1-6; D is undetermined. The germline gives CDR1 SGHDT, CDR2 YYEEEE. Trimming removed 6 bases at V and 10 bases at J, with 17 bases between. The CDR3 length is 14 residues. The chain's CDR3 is CASTPTTSGSPLHF. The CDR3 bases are TGTGCCAGCACCCCAACGACCTCGGGATCACCCCTCCACTTT. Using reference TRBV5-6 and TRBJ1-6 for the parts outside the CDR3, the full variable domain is DAGVTQSPTHLIKTRGQQVTLRCSPKSGHDTVSWYQQALGQGPQFIFQYYEEEERQRGNFPDRFSGHQFPNYSSELNVNALLLGDSALYLCASTPTTSGSPLHFGNGTRLTVT.

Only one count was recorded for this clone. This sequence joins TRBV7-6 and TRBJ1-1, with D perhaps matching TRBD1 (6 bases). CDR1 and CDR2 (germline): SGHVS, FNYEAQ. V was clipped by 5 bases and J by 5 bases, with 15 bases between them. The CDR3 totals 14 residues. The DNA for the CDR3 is TGTGCCAGCAGCAATGGGGGGGCCGGAACTGAAGCTTTCTTT. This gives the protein CASSNGGAGTEAFF.

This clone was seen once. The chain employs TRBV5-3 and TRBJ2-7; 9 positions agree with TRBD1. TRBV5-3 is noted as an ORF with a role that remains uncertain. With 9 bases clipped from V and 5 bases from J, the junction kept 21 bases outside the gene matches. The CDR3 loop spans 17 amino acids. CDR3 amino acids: CATPTGGRIGRWDEQYF. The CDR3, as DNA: TGTGCCACCCCGACAGGGGGACGAATAGGTCGTTGGGACGAGCAGTACTTC.

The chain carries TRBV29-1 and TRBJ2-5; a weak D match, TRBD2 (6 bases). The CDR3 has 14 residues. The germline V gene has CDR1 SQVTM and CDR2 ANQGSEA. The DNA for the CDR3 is TGCACCTCCTCTTGGGGAGGAGAGGGAGAGACCCAGTACTTC. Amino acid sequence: CTSSWGGEGETQYF.

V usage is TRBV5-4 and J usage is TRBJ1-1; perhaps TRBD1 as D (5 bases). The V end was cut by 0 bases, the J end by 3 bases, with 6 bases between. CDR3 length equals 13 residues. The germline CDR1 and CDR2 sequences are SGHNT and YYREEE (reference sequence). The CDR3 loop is CASSLGQHTEAFF. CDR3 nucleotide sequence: TGTGCCAGCAGCTTGGGACAGCACACTGAAGCTTTCTTT.

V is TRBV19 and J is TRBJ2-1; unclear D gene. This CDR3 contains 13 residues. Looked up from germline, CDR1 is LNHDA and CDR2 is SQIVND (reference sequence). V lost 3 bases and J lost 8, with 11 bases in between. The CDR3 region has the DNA TGTGCCAGTAGTATGCGGAGAACGGATGAGCAGTTCTTC. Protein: CASSMRRTDEQFF.

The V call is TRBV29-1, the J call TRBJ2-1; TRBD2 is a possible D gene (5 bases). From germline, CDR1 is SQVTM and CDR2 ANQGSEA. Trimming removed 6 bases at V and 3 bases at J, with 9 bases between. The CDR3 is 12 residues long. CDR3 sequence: CSVRVHYNEQFF. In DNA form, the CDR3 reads TGCAGCGTGAGGGTTCACTACAATGAGCAGTTCTTC.

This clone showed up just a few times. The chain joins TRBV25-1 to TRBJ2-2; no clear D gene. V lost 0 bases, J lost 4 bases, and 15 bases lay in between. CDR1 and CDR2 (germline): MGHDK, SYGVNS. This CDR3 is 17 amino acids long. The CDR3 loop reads CASSEYRAVIPTGELFF. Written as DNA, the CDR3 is TGTGCCAGCAGTGAATATCGGGCAGTAATTCCCACCGGGGAGCTGTTTTTT.

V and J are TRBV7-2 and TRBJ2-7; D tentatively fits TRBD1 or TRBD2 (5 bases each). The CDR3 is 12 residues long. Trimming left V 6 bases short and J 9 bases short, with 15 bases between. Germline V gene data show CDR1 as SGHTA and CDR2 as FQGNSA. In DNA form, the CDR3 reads TGTGCCAGCAGTCAAGACAGCCGGGGGCAGTACTTC. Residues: CASSQDSRGQYF.

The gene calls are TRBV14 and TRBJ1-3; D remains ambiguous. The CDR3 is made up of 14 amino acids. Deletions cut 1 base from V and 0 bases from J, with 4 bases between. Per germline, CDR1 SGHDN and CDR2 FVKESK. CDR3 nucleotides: TGTGCCAGCAGCCAAGGACACTCTGGAAACACCATATATTTT. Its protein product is CASSQGHSGNTIYF.

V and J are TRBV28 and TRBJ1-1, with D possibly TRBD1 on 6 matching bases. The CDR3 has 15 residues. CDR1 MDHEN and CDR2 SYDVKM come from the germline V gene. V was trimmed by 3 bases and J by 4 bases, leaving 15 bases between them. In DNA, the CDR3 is TGTGCCAGCAGTTTGACAGGCTCCTGGGGCACTGAAGCTTTCTTT. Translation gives CASSLTGSWGTEAFF.

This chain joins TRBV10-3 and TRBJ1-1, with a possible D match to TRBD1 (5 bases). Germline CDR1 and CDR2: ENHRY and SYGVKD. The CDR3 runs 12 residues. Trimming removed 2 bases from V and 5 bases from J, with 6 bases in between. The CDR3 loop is CAISERGTEAFF. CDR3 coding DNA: TGTGCCATCAGTGAGCGGGGGACTGAAGCTTTCTTT.

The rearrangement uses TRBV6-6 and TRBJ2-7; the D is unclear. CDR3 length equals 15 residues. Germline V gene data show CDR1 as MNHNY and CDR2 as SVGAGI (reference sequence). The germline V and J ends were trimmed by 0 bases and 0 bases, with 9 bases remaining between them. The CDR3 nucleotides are TGTGCCAGCAGTTACTCGAACTTATACTCCTACGAGCAGTACTTC. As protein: CASSYSNLYSYEQYF.

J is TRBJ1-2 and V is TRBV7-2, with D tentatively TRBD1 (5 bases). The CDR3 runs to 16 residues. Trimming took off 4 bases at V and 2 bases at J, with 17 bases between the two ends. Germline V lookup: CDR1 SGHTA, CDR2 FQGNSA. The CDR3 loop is CASSSLGGGSNYGYTF. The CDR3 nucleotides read TGTGCCAGCAGCTCCCTCGGGGGGGGGTCGAACTATGGCTACACCTTC.

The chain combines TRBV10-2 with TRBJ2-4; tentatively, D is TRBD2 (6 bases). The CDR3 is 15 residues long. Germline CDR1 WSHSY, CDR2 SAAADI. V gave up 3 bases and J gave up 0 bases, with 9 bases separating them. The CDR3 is CASSDPGLAKNIQYF. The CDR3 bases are TGCGCCAGCAGTGACCCGGGACTAGCCAAAAACATTCAGTACTTC.

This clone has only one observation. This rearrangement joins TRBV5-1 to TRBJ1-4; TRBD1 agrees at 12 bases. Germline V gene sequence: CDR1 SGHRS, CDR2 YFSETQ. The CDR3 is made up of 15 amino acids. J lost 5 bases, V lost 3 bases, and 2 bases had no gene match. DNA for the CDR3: TGCGCCAGCAGCTGGGACAGGGGGCGCAATGAAAAACTGTTTTTT. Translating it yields CASSWDRGRNEKLFF.

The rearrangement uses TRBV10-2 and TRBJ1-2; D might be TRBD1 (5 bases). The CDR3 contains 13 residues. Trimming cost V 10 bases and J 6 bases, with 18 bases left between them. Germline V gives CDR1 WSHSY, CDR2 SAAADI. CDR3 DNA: TGCGCCATCTCCCCGACCGGGGGAGATGGCTACACCTTC. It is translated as CAISPTGGDGYTF.

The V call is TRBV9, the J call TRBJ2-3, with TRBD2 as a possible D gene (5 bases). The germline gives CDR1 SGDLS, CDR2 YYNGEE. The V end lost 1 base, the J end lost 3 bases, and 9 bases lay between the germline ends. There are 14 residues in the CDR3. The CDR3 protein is CASSVTGKTDTQYF. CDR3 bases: TGTGCCAGCAGCGTAACCGGGAAGACAGATACGCAGTATTTT.

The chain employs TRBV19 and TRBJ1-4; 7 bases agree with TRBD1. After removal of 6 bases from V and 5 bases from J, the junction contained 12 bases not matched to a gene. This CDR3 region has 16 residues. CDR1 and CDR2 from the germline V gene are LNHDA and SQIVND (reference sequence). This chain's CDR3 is CASRRRPGQLNEKLFF. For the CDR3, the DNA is TGTGCCAGTAGAAGACGTCCGGGACAGCTAAATGAAAAACTGTTTTTT.

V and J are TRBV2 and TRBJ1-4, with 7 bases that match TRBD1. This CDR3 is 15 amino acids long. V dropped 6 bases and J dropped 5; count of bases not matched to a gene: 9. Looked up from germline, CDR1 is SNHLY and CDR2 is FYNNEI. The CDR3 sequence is CASRMRQGTNEKLFF. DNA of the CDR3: TGTGCCAGCAGGATGAGACAGGGCACAAATGAAAAACTGTTTTTT.

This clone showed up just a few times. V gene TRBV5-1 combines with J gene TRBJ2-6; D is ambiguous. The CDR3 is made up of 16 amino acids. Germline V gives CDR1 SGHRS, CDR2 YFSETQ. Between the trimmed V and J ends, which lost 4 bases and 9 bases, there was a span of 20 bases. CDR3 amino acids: CASSGVDPRSGNVLTF. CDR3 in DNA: TGCGCCAGCAGCGGCGTTGACCCCCGTTCCGGCAACGTCCTGACTTTC.

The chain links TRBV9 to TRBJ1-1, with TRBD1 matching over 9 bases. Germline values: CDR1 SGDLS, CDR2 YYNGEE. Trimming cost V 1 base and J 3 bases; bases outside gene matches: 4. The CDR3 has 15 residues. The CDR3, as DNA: TGTGCCAGCAGCGTATGGGACAGGGTGGACACTGAAGCTTTCTTT. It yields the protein CASSVWDRVDTEAFF.

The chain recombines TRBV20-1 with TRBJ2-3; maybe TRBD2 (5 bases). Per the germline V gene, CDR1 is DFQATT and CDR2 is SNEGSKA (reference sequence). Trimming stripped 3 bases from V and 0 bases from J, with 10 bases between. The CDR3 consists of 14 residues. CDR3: CSASLAGSTDTQYF. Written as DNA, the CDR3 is TGCAGTGCTAGTCTTGCGGGTAGCACAGATACGCAGTATTTT.

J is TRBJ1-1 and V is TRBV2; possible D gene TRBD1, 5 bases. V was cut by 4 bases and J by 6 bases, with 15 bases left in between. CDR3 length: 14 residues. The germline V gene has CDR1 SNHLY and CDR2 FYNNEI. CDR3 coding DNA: TGTGCCAGCAGTGTGGGGGGGAATCAACCTGAAGCTTTCTTT. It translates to CASSVGGNQPEAFF.

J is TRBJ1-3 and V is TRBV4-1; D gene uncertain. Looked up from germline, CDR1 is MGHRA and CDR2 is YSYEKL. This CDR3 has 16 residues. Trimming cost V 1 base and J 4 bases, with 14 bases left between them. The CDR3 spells CASSQAAKSRGNTIYF. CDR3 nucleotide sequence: TGCGCCAGCAGCCAAGCGGCCAAATCGAGAGGAAACACCATATATTTT.

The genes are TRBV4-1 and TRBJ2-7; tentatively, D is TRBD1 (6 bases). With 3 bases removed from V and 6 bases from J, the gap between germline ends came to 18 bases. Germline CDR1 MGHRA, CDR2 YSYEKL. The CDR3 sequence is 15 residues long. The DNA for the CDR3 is TGCGCCAGCAGCCAGATCTCACAGGGAATGCGCGAGCAGTACTTC. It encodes CASSQISQGMREQYF.

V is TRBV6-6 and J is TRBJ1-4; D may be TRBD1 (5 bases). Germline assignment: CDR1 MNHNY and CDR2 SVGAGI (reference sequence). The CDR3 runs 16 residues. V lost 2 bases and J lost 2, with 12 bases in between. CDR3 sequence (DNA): TGTGCCAGCAGTTACGGGCCAGGGCGCACTAATGAAAAACTGTTTTTT. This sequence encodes CASSYGPGRTNEKLFF.

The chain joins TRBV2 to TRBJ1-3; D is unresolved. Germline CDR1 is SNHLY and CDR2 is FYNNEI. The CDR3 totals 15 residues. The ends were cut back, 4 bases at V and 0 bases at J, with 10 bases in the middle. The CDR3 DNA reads TGTGCCAGCAGTGCGACCTCAAGCTCTGGAAACACCATATATTTT. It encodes CASSATSSSGNTIYF. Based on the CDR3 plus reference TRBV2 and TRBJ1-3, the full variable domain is EPEVTQTPSHQVTQMGQEVILRCVPISNHLYFYWYRQILGQKVEFLVSFYNNEISEKSEIFDDQFSVERPDGSNFTLKIRSTKLEDSAMYFCASSATSSSGNTIYFGEGSWLTVV.

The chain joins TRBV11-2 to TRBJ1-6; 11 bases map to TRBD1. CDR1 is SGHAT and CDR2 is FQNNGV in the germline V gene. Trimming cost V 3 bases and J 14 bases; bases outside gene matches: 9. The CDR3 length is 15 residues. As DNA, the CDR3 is TGTGCCAGCAGCTTTTTGGGGACAGGGGGGGTATCCCTCCACTTT. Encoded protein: CASSFLGTGGVSLHF.